The present entry profiles one T cell receptor (beta chain) with its context. CDR3 length equals 16 residues. Germline CDR1 SGHDT, CDR2 YYEEEE. Trimming removed 3 bases from V and 4 bases from J; junction bases left unmatched: 8. Only in-frame clones appear in the TCRdb table, and some are missing; sequencing was by immunoSEQ multiplex PCR. Counted here are about 66,000 clones, 88% occurring once; the ten biggest clones make up around 4.6%. The data stem from a study of technical replicates of blood from a few donors. The V gene is TRBV5-6, the J gene TRBJ2-1; 9 bases are a match to TRBD1. The sample was PBMCs. This clonotype originated in a human donor in good health. Some clones in this sample may be carry-over from other donors' samples. DNA for the CDR3: TGTGCCAGCAGCTCTCCCTGGACAGGGGTGTACAATGAGCAGTTCTTC. Translation gives CASSSPWTGVYNEQFF.